A single sample is the source of the 24 T cell receptor beta chains below, sequenced in a study of shared clonotypes between healthy human individuals. Produced via immunoSEQ multiplex PCR; TCRdb's table is partial and in-frame only. This table has roughly 2 million clones, about 94% appearing once. The naive CD8 population came from CD45RO-negative cells selected for CCR7, without terminally differentiated effector memory CD45RA+ cells. The sequencing input was naive CD8+ T cells sorted from blood. These receptors all come from a man in his late teens or twenties in good health.

This clone appeared a single time. The rearrangement joins TRBV4-1 to TRBJ2-7; 8 bases match TRBD1. CDR3 length: 16 residues. Germline-derived CDR1 and CDR2 are MGHRA and YSYEKL. V lost 0 bases to trimming and J lost 3 bases; unmatched junction nucleotides: 7. The CDR3 is CASSQEPGQGYYEQYF. DNA of the CDR3: TGCGCCAGCAGCCAAGAACCCGGACAGGGTTACTACGAGCAGTACTTC.

The chain links TRBV4-1 to TRBJ1-2; D is uncertain. Looked up from germline, CDR1 is MGHRA and CDR2 is YSYEKL. Trimming took 0 bases from V and 4 from J, leaving 18 bases between them. The CDR3 length is 17 residues. The CDR3 DNA follows: TGCGCCAGCAGCCAAGATCGGGGAACAGAAGCAGGCTATGGCTACACCTTC. Translating it yields CASSQDRGTEAGYGYTF.

V gene TRBV10-2 combines with J gene TRBJ2-5, with 7 nucleotides matching TRBD2. The germline CDR1 and CDR2 sequences are WSHSY and SAAADI. V was clipped by 0 bases and J by 5 bases; unmatched bases: 12. This CDR3 has 17 residues. The CDR3 coding sequence is TGCGCCAGCAGTGAGTCTGGGGCGGGAGTCGGTTGGGAGACCCAGTACTTC. Its translation is CASSESGAGVGWETQYF.

This rearrangement joins TRBV5-4 to TRBJ2-7; 7 positions agree with TRBD1. After removal of 0 bases from V and 4 bases from J, the junction contained 7 bases not matched to a gene. The germline V gene encodes CDR1 SGHNT and CDR2 YYREEE (reference sequence). The length of the CDR3 is 15 residues. This CDR3 is CASSLVEGAWYEQYF. CDR3 sequence (DNA): TGTGCCAGCAGCTTGGTAGAGGGGGCGTGGTACGAGCAGTACTTC. The full variable domain, in which reference TRBV5-4 and TRBJ2-7 provide the parts outside the CDR3, is ETGVTQSPTHLIKTRGQQVTLRCSSQSGHNTVSWYQQALGQGPQFIFQYYREEENGRGNFPPRFSGLQFPNYSSELNVNALELDDSALYLCASSLVEGAWYEQYFGPGTRLTVT.

This sequence joins TRBV5-6 and TRBJ2-1, with 7 nucleotides matching TRBD1. V shed 2 bases and J 1 base; nucleotides not matched to a gene: 9. Germline V lookup: CDR1 SGHDT, CDR2 YYEEEE. The CDR3 covers 17 residues. The CDR3 region is CASSFSGGFLSYNEQFF. The CDR3 coding sequence is TGTGCCAGCAGCTTTTCAGGGGGTTTTCTTTCCTACAATGAGCAGTTCTTC.

This chain joins TRBV11-2 and TRBJ1-2; the D gene is possibly TRBD1 (5 bases). Germline CDR1 SGHAT, CDR2 FQNNGV. V dropped 5 bases and J dropped 6 bases, with 19 bases sitting between them. CDR3 size: 15 residues. Here the CDR3 DNA reads TGTGCCAGCAGCCCCATAGGGGTCCCGATGGATGGCTACACCTTC. This codes for CASSPIGVPMDGYTF.

The chain combines TRBV5-6 with TRBJ2-7; no clear D gene. CDR1 is SGHDT, CDR2 YYEEEE, per germline. This CDR3 is 13 amino acids long. V lost 0 bases to trimming and J lost 4 bases, with 8 bases between them. CDR3 DNA sequence: TGTGCCAGCAGCTTGGAATATGCGTACGAGCAGTACTTC. Amino acids: CASSLEYAYEQYF.

This clone was detected once. J is TRBJ2-5 and V is TRBV6-5; tentative D call: TRBD2 (5 bases). V lost 6 bases and J 5 bases, leaving 16 bases between the germline ends. The CDR3 has 14 residues. Germline assignment: CDR1 MNHEY and CDR2 SVGAGI. As DNA, the CDR3 is TGTGCCAGCAGCCAACTAGTCGGGGAGGAGACCCAGTACTTC. Its translation is CASSQLVGEETQYF.

The chain combines TRBV6-5 with TRBJ2-3; D could derive from TRBD1 or TRBD2 (5 bases each). The CDR3 runs to 15 residues. With 1 base removed from V and 6 bases from J, the gap between germline ends came to 14 bases. CDR1 and CDR2 from the germline V gene are MNHEY and SVGAGI. Here the CDR3 DNA reads TGTGCCAGCAGTTACTTCGGGGCCGAAGCCGATACGCAGTATTTT. Encoded protein: CASSYFGAEADTQYF.

There are a few counts of this clone. Additional DNA sequences in this sample encode the identical CDR3. This chain uses TRBV28 with TRBJ1-2; possible D gene TRBD1, 5 bases. Between the trimmed V and J ends, which lost 5 bases and 0 bases, there was a span of 7 bases. This CDR3 has 13 residues. The germline CDR1 and CDR2 sequences are MDHEN and SYDVKM. CDR3 in DNA: TGTGCCAGCAGTCCGGGACCTAACTATGGCTACACCTTC. This encodes CASSPGPNYGYTF.

The genes are TRBV5-1 and TRBJ2-7; 7 bases align to TRBD1. Germline CDR1 and CDR2: SGHRS and YFSETQ. V shed 1 base and J 5 bases; nucleotides not matched to a gene: 9. The CDR3 runs to 15 residues. The chain's CDR3 is CASSLTGEKANEQYF. In DNA form, the CDR3 reads TGCGCCAGCAGCTTGACAGGGGAGAAAGCGAACGAGCAGTACTTC.

The V gene is TRBV6-1, the J gene TRBJ2-7; D ambiguous. Germline-derived CDR1 and CDR2 are MNHNS and SASEGT. There are 12 residues in the CDR3. V gave up 2 bases and J gave up 7 bases, with 9 bases separating them. CDR3 sequence: CASSEQAPEQYF. DNA for the CDR3: TGTGCCAGCAGTGAACAGGCCCCTGAGCAGTACTTC.

The chain joins TRBV6-6 to TRBJ1-1; 7 bases align to TRBD1. This CDR3 contains 14 residues. Germline V CDR1 and CDR2: MNHNY, SVGAGI (reference sequence). V dropped 5 bases and J dropped 0; count of bases not matched to a gene: 3. The CDR3: CASSTQGVNTEAFF. For the CDR3, the DNA is TGTGCCAGCAGTACTCAGGGGGTGAACACTGAAGCTTTCTTT.

The V and J genes are TRBV27 and TRBJ2-3; D gene ambiguous. Trimming shortened V by 3 bases and J by 0 bases, and 13 bases separated the two germline ends. From germline, CDR1 is MNHEY and CDR2 SMNVEV (reference sequence). The length of the CDR3 is 16 residues. The CDR3 reads CASSLTLSDSTDTQYF. The DNA of the CDR3 is TGTGCCAGCAGTTTGACCTTAAGCGATAGCACAGATACGCAGTATTTT.

The chain is built from TRBV7-9 and TRBJ2-5; 7 bases match TRBD2. The V gene's germline CDR1 is SEHNR and CDR2 FQNEAQ (reference sequence). This CDR3 contains 14 residues. V lost 5 bases, J lost 1 base, and 4 bases stayed unmatched. DNA for the CDR3: TGTGCCAGCAGCACCGCGGGGGTCCAAGAGACCCAGTACTTC. It is translated as CASSTAGVQETQYF.

The V and J genes are TRBV11-2 and TRBJ2-1; 11 positions match TRBD2. V shed 3 bases, J shed 6 bases, and the junction held 4 bases outside the gene matches. The length of the CDR3 is 15 residues. The V gene's germline CDR1 is SGHAT and CDR2 FQNNGV. The CDR3 here is CASSFSGGARNEQFF. CDR3 DNA sequence: TGTGCCAGCAGCTTTAGCGGGGGGGCCCGCAATGAGCAGTTCTTC.

A note on this clone: Other DNA sequences in the sample encode the same CDR3. The chain couples TRBV6-5 to TRBJ1-1, with D hard to call. Germline CDR1 MNHEY, CDR2 SVGAGI. The CDR3 is made up of 13 amino acids. V was cut by 0 bases and J by 6 bases, with 8 bases left in between. The DNA of the CDR3 is TGTGCCAGCAGTTACTCGTCGGGAGCTGAAGCTTTCTTT. Residues: CASSYSSGAEAFF.

The chain links TRBV6-1 to TRBJ1-4; D not certain. Germline V gene sequence: CDR1 MNHNS, CDR2 SASEGT. This CDR3 region has 14 residues. The ends were cut back, 2 bases at V and 14 bases at J, with 18 bases in the middle. The CDR3 reads CASSELGPVVRLFF. In nucleotides, the CDR3 is TGTGCCAGCAGTGAATTAGGACCGGTCGTGCGGCTGTTTTTT.

This clone has more than one count but fewer than ten. The gene calls are TRBV2 and TRBJ2-2, with D hard to call. The germline V and J ends were trimmed by 3 bases and 6 bases, with 8 bases remaining between them. The CDR3 is 13 amino acids. CDR1 and CDR2 (germline): SNHLY, FYNNEI. CDR3 residues: CASSEDGAGELFF. CDR3 sequence (DNA): TGTGCCAGCAGTGAGGACGGCGCCGGGGAGCTGTTTTTT.

The chain combines TRBV13 with TRBJ2-7; D not resolved. CDR3 length equals 14 residues. Germline assignment: CDR1 PRHDT and CDR2 FYEKMQ (reference sequence). The V end was cut by 1 base, the J end by 4 bases, with 11 bases between. The CDR3 region has the DNA TGTGCCAGCAGCTTAGAGCGTCAGCATTACGAGCAGTACTTC. Translated: CASSLERQHYEQYF.

The V call is TRBV5-1, the J call TRBJ2-2; D is unclear. Looked up from germline, CDR1 is SGHRS and CDR2 is YFSETQ. V lost 3 bases, J lost 4 bases, and 7 bases lay in between. CDR3 length equals 13 residues. CDR3 DNA sequence: TGCGCCAGCAGCTCGAGGTTCACCGGGGAGCTGTTTTTT. This translates into CASSSRFTGELFF. Based on the CDR3 plus reference TRBV5-1 and TRBJ2-2, the full variable domain is KAGVTQTPRYLIKTRGQQVTLSCSPISGHRSVSWYQQTPGQGLQFLFEYFSETQRNKGNFPGRFSGRQFSNSRSEMNVSTLELGDSALYLCASSSRFTGELFFGEGSRLTVL.

J is TRBJ2-7 and V is TRBV5-6, with D possibly TRBD2 on 6 matching bases. Between the trimmed V and J ends, which lost 7 bases and 1 base, there was a span of 15 bases. The CDR3 is 14 amino acids. CDR1 and CDR2 (germline): SGHDT, YYEEEE. The CDR3 protein is CASEAGSKSYEQYF. The CDR3 nucleotides read TGTGCCAGCGAGGCGGGAAGTAAATCCTACGAGCAGTACTTC.

The chain links TRBV7-9 to TRBJ1-4, with D maybe TRBD1 (5 bases). With 5 bases removed from V and 6 bases from J, the gap between germline ends came to 16 bases. The V gene's germline CDR1 is SEHNR and CDR2 FQNEAQ (reference sequence). CDR3 length equals 15 residues. CDR3 protein: CASSHRGLGDEKLFF. In nucleotides, the CDR3 is TGTGCCAGCAGCCATAGAGGCCTGGGGGATGAAAAACTGTTTTTT.

The J gene is TRBJ2-1, the V gene TRBV28; 7 bases map to TRBD1. Germline values: CDR1 MDHEN, CDR2 SYDVKM. With 7 bases clipped from V and 5 bases from J, the junction kept 8 bases outside the gene matches. The CDR3 consists of 14 residues. CDR3 DNA sequence: TGTGCCAGCACCCCCGGGACAGAAGACAATGAGCAGTTCTTC. Amino acid sequence: CASTPGTEDNEQFF.